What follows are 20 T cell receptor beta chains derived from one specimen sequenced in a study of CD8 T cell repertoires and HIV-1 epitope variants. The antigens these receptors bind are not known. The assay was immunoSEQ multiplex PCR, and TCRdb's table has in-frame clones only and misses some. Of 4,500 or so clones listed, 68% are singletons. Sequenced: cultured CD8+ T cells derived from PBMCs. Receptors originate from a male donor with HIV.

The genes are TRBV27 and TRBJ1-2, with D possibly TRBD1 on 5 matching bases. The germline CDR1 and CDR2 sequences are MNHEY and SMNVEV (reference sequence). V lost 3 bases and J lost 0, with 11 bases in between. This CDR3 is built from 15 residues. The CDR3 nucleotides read TGTGCCAGCAGTTTGGGGGGAGAACCTAACTATGGCTACACCTTC. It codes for CASSLGGEPNYGYTF.

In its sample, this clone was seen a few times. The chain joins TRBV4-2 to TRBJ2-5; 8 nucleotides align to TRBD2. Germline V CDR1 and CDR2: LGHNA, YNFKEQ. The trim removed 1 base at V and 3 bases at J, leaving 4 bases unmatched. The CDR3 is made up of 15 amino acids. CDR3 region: CASSQGGAGEETQYF. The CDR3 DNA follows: TGTGCCAGCAGCCAAGGCGGAGCGGGGGAAGAGACCCAGTACTTC.

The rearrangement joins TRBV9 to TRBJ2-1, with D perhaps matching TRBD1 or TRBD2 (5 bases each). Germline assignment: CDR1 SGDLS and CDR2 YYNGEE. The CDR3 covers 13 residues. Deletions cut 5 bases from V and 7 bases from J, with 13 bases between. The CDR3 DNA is TGTGCCAGCAGGACGGGACCAGGAAATGAGCAGTTCTTC. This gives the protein CASRTGPGNEQFF.

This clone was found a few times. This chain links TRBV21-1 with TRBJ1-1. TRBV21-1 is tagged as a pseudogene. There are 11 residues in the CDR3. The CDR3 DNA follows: TGTGCCAGCAGCGAAAGGACTGAAGCTTTCTTT. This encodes CASSERTEAFF.

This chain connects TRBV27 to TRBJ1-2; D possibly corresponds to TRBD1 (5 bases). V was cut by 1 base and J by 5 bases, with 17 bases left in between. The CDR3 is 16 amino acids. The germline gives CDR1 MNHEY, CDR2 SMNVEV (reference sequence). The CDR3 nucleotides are TGTGCCAGCAGTTTATACGGACAACAAAGCCCTTATGGCTACACCTTC. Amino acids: CASSLYGQQSPYGYTF.

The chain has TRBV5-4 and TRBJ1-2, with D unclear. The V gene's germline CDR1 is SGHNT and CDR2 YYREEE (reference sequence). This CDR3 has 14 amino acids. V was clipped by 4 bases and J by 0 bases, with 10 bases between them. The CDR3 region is CASSETGSNYGYTF. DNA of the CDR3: TGTGCCAGCAGCGAGACGGGGTCTAACTATGGCTACACCTTC.

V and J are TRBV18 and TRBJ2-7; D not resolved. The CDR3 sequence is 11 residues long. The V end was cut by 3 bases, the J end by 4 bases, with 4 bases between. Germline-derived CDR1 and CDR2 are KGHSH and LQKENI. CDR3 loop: CASSPGYEQYF. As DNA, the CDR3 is TGTGCCAGCTCACCGGGATACGAGCAGTACTTC.

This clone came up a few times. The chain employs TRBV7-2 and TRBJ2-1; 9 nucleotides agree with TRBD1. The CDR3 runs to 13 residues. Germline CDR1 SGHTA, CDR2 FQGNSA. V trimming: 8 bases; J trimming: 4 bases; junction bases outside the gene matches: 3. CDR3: CASSGTGYNEQFF. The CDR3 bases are TGTGCCAGCTCCGGGACAGGGTACAATGAGCAGTTCTTC.

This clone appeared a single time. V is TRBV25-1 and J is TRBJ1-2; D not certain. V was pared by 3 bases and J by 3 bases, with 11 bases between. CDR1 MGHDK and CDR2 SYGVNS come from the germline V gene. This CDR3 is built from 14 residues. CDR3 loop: CASSDPTEDYGYTF. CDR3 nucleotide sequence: TGTGCCAGCAGTGATCCGACTGAGGACTATGGCTACACCTTC.

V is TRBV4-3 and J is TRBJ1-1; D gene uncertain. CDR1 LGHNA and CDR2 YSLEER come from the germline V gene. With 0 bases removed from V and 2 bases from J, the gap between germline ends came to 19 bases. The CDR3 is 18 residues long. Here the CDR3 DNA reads TGCGCCAGCAGCCAAGAAGAAGGAGATCACGGACCAAACACTGAAGCTTTCTTT. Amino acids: CASSQEEGDHGPNTEAFF.

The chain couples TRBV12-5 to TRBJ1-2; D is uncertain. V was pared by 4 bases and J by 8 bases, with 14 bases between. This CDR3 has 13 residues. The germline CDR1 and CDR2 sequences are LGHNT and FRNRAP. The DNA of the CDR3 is TGTGCTAGTGGTTGGTTACGGGTCGGGGGCTACACCTTC. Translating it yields CASGWLRVGGYTF.

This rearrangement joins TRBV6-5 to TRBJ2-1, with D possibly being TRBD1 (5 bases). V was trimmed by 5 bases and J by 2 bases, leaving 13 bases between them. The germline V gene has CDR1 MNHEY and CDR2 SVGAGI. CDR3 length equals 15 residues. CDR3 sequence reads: CASSPDRTPYNEQFF. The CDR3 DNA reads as TGTGCCAGCAGTCCAGACAGAACTCCCTACAATGAGCAGTTCTTC.

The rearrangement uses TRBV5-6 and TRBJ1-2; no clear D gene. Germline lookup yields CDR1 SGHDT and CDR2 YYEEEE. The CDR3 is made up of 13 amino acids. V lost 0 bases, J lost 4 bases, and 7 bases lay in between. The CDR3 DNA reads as TGTGCCAGCAGCTTGGGGGAGCTCTATGGCTACACCTTC. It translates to CASSLGELYGYTF.

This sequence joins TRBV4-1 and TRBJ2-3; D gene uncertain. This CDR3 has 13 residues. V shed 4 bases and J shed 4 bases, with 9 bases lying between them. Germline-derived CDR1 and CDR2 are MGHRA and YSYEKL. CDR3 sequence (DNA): TGCGCCAGCAGCCCCCTCCTAGCAGATACGCAGTATTTT. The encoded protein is CASSPLLADTQYF.

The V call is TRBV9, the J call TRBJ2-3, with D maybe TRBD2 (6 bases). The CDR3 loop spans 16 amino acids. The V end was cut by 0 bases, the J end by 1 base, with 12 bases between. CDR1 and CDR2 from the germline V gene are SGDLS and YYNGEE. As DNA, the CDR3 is TGTGCCAGCAGCGTAGGGGTAGCGGAACGCACAGATACGCAGTATTTT. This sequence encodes CASSVGVAERTDTQYF.

The CDR3 DNA is TGTGCCAGCAGCGTAGGCAGGGATTCTAACTATGGCTACACCTTC. Its translation is CASSVGRDSNYGYTF. The chain has TRBV9 and TRBJ1-2; D is possibly TRBD1 (5 bases). Germline V gene sequence: CDR1 SGDLS, CDR2 YYNGEE. The CDR3 is 15 residues long. V lost 0 bases to trimming and J lost 0 bases, with 9 bases between them.

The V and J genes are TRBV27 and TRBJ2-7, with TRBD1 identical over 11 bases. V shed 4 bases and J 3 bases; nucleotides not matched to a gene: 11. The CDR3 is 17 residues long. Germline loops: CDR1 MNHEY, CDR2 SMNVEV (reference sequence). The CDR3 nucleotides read TGTGCCAGCAGTTCCGGACAGGGGGCCCCTCTCGACTACGAGCAGTACTTC. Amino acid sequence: CASSSGQGAPLDYEQYF.

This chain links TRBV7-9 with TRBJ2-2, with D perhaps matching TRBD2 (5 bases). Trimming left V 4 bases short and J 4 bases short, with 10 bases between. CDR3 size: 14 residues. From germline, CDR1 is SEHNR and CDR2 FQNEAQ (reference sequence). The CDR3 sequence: CASSWTPSTGELFF. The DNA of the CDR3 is TGTGCCAGCAGCTGGACTCCGAGCACCGGGGAGCTGTTTTTT.

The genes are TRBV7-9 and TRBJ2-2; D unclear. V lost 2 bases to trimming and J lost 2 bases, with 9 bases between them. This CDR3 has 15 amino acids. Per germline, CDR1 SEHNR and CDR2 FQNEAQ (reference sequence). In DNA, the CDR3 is TGTGCCAGCAGCTTAACAGATTTCAACACCGGGGAGCTGTTTTTT. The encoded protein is CASSLTDFNTGELFF.

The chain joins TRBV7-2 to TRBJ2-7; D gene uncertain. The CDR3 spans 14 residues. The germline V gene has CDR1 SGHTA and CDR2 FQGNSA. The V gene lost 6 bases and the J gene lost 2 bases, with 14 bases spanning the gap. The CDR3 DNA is TGTGCCAGCAGTTCAGATGTCTCGGCCTACGAGCAGTACTTC. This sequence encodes CASSSDVSAYEQYF.